Below, one T cell receptor (beta chain) is given with its context. This record belongs to a study of cytomegalovirus exposure and HLA in healthy donors. Study context: There were around 390 genotyped donors. Of these, 81% fell in the genetic ancestry cluster associated with self-reported Caucasian donors.

The PCR employed 60 Vbeta primers together with 13 Jbeta primers. The assay was immunoSEQ multiplex PCR, and TCRdb's table has in-frame clones only and misses some. This table holds fewer than 150,000 clones, roughly 80% found once. The receptor was isolated from a middle-aged man in good health and CMV-seropositive. The sample consisted of PBMCs.

The CDR3 coding sequence is TGTGCCAGCTCACCTTCAGAGTCGCAGGGGGGAACACCCCTCCACTTT. The encoded protein is CASSPSESQGGTPLHF. V usage is TRBV18 and J usage is TRBJ1-6, with 7 bases matching TRBD1. CDR3 length: 16 residues. Germline lookup yields CDR1 KGHSH and CDR2 LQKENI. With 3 bases clipped from V and 11 bases from J, the junction kept 13 bases outside the gene matches.